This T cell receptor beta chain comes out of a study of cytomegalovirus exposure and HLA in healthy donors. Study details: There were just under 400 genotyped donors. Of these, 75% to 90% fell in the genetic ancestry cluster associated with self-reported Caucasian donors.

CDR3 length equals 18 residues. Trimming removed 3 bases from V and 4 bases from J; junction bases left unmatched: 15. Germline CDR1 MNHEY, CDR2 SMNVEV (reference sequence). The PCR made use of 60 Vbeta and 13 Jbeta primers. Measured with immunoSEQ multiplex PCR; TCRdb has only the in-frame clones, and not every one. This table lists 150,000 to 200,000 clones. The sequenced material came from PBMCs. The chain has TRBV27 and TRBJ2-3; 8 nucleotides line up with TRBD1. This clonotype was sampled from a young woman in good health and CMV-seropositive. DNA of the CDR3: TGTGCCAGCAGTTTTTTGACCTGGACAGGGTCAGGGTCAGATACGCAGTATTTT. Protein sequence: CASSFLTWTGSGSDTQYF.